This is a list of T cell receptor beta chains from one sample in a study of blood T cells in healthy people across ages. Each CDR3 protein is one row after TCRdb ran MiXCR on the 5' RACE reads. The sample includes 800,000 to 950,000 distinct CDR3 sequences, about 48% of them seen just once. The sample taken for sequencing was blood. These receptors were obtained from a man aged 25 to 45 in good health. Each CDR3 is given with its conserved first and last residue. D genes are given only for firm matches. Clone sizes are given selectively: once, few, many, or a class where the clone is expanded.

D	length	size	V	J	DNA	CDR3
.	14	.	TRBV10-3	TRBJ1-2	TGTGCCATCAGTGAGGGCAATCGGGGGTATGGCTACACCTTC	CAISEGNRGYGYTF
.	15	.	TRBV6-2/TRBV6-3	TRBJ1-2	TGTGCCAGCAGAGACCCGAGCAGGGTGAGCTATGGCTACACCTTC	CASRDPSRVSYGYTF
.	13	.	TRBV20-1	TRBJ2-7	TGCAGTGCTAGACCGGGGGACACCTACGAGCAGTACTTC	CSARPGDTYEQYF
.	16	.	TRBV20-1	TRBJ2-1	TGCAGTGCTAGATCCCCCGCCGGTTTAAAGGACAATGAGCAGTTCTTC	CSARSPAGLKDNEQFF
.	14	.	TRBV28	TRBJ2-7	TGTGCCAGCAGTTATGAGACAGAGACCTACGAGCAGTACTTC	CASSYETETYEQYF
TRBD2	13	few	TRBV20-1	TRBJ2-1	TGCAGTGCTAAAAGCGGGGGGAACAATGAGCAGTTCTTC	CSAKSGGNNEQFF
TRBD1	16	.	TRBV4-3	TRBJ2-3	TGCGCCAGCAGCCAAGGGCCGGGACAGGGCACAGATACGCAGTATTTT	CASSQGPGQGTDTQYF
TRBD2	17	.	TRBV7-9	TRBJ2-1	TGTGCCAGCAGCCCCCCTCCTACTAGCGGCTCCTACAATGAGCAGTTCTTC	CASSPPPTSGSYNEQFF
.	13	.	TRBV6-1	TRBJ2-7	TGTGCCAGCAGAGGTGCGTCCTCGTACGAGCAGTACTTC	CASRGASSYEQYF
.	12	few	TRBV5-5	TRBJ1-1	TGTGCCAGCAGCCCTCGTAATATTGAAGCTTTCTTT	CASSPRNIEAFF
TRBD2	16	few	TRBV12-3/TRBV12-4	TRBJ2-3	TGTGCCAGCAGTCCGGGGACTAGCTATAACACAGATACGCAGTATTTT	CASSPGTSYNTDTQYF
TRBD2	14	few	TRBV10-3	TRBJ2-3	TGTGCCATCGGGCTAGCGGGCTTGCAAGATACGCAGTATTTT	CAIGLAGLQDTQYF
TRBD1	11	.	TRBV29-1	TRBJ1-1	TGCAGCGTTCGACAGGGAACTGAAGCTTTCTTT	CSVRQGTEAFF
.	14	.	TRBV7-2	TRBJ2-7	TGTGCCAGCAGCCCGGGCCCATCCATCTACGAGCAGTACTTC	CASSPGPSIYEQYF
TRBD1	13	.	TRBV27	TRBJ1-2	TGTGTCAGCAGCCAACTGGACAGGGGGGGCTACACCTTC	CVSSQLDRGGYTF
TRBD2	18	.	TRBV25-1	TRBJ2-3	TGTGCCAGCAGTGAAAGTCAAGCGGGGGCGGCCTCCGGAGATACGCAGTATTTT	CASSESQAGAASGDTQYF
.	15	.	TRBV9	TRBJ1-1	TGTGCCAGCAGCCCCCCCACCTCTGTGAACACTGAAGCTTTCTTT	CASSPPTSVNTEAFF
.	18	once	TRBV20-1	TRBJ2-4	TGCAGTGCTAGAGATCCCCTCGGGGGCCCGGGGGCCAAAAACATTCAGTACTTC	CSARDPLGGPGAKNIQYF
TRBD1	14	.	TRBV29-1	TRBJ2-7	TGCAGCGTTACGGGACAGGGGATTTCCCACGAGCAGTACTTC	CSVTGQGISHEQYF
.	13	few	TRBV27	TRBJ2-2	TGTGCCAGCAGTACGACGGAGACCGGGGAGCTGTTTTTT	CASSTTETGELFF
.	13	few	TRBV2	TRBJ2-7	TGTGCCGCAGGGGGACTGGACTCCTACGAGCAGTACTTC	CAAGGLDSYEQYF
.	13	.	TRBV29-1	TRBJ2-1	TGCAGCGTCGCCCACGGAGAGCGCAATGAGCAGTTCTTC	CSVAHGERNEQFF
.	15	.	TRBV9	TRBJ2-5	TGTGCCAGCAGCGTAGCGGGACCGCCCAGGGAGACCCAGTACTTC	CASSVAGPPRETQYF
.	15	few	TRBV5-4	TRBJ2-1	TGTGCCAGCAGCAACCGGGACGGGACTTACAATGAGCAGTTCTTC	CASSNRDGTYNEQFF
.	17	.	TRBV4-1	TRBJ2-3	TGCGCCAGCAGCCCCTCCCTGGGGAGGAGTCGCACAGATACGCAGTATTTT	CASSPSLGRSRTDTQYF
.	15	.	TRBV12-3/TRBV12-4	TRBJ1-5	TGTGCCAGCAGAAAGACGGGGCTCGGGGGTCAGCCCCAGCATTTT	CASRKTGLGGQPQHF
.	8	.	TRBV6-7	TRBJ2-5	TGTGCCGCCGAGACCCAGTACTTC	CAAETQYF
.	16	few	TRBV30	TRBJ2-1	TGTGCCTGGACCCGAGCGGGCCGAGGGATTTACAATGAGCAGTTCTTC	CAWTRAGRGIYNEQFF
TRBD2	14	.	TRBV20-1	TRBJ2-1	TGCAGTGCTCAACTAGCGGGGGGGCTCGTTGAGCAGTTCTTC	CSAQLAGGLVEQFF
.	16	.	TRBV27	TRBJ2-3	TGTGCCAGCAGTCCCCACCCCTCAACAGCCACAGATACGCAGTATTTT	CASSPHPSTATDTQYF
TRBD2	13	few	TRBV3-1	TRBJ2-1	TGTGCCAGCAGCCTTACGCTAGCGGATGAGCAGTTCTTC	CASSLTLADEQFF
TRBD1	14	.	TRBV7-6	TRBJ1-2	TGTGCCAGCAGCGGGGACAGGGATGCCGATGGCTACACCTTC	CASSGDRDADGYTF
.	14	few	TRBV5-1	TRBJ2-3	TGCGCCAGCAGCTGGGCCGGAGACACAGATACGCAGTATTTT	CASSWAGDTDTQYF
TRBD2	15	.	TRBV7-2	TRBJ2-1	TGTGCCAGCAGCAAACCGGGACTAGCGGGGAATGAGCAGTTCTTC	CASSKPGLAGNEQFF
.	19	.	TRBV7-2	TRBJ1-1	TGTGCCAGCAGCGGTTACGGGGGATTGGTGGCAGAGGGGAACACTGAAGCTTTCTTT	CASSGYGGLVAEGNTEAFF
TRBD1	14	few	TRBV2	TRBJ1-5	TGTGCCAGCAGTAAGGACAGGGAGCATCAGCCCCAGCATTTT	CASSKDREHQPQHF
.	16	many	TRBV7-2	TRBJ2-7	TGTGCCAGCAGCTTGGGAACGCGTGTGCCCGCCTACGAGCAGTACTTC	CASSLGTRVPAYEQYF
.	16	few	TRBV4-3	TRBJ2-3	TGCGCCAGCAGCCAAGATCTACTAGGGGGGAGTAATACGCAGTATTTT	CASSQDLLGGSNTQYF
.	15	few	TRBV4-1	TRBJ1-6	TGCGCCAGCAGCCAAGATCCGGGGTTGGGGTCACCCCTCCACTTT	CASSQDPGLGSPLHF
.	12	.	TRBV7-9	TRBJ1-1	TGTGCCAGCAGCTTCGGGCAGGGAGAAGCTTTCTTT	CASSFGQGEAFF
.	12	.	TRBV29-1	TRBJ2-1	TGCAGCGTTGTGTCGGGAAACAATGAGCAGTTCTTC	CSVVSGNNEQFF
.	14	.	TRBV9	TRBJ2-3	TGTGCCAGCACCGCTGACAGGAGCACAGATGCGCAGTATTTT	CASTADRSTDAQYF
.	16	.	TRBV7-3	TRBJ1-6	TGTGCCAGCAGCTTAGAGGGGAGCGCCTATAATTCACCCCTCCACTTT	CASSLEGSAYNSPLHF
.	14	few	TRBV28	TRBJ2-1	TGTGCCAGCAGGGAGGGGGTTACCAACAATGAGCAGTTCTTC	CASREGVTNNEQFF
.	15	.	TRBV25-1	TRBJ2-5	TGTGCCAGCAGTGAAGGAGATAGGGGAAGAGAGACCCAGTACTTC	CASSEGDRGRETQYF
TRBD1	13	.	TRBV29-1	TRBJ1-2	TGCAGCGTTGAGACAGGGGGCAACTATGGCTACACCTTC	CSVETGGNYGYTF
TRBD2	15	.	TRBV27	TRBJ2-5	TGTGCCAGCAGTACGACAGCGGGGGGGTCGGAGACCCAGTACTTC	CASSTTAGGSETQYF
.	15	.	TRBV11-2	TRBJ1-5	TGTGCCAGCAGCCCTTGGGGGGGCAGCAATCAGCCCCAGCATTTT	CASSPWGGSNQPQHF